The clone carrying this T cell receptor (beta chain) was observed many times. Its target is not known. A TCRbeta library incorporating unique molecular identifiers was prepared. TCRdb ran MiXCR on the PCR reads and lists one entry per CDR3 protein. The data hold approximately 190,000 distinct CDR3 sequences, with 6.3% observed a single time. The data stem from a study of T-cell reconstitution after alpha-beta-depleted transplantation in children. Notes on the study in general: Diversity of TCRbeta at day 60 was high in some patients, arising from surviving recipient T cells and thymic progenitors. A year had passed since transplant, and T-cell counts and diversity by then came mostly from newly produced T cells. Expanded graft clones numbering several hundred reportedly gave rise to alpha-beta T cells about two months after transplant.

V was clipped by 0 bases and J by 7 bases; unmatched bases: 5. The CDR3 totals 16 residues. CDR1 and CDR2 from the germline V gene are MNHEY and SVGEGT. The sample was PBMCs, taken before TCRalphabeta/CD19-depleted stem cell transplant. The rearrangement links TRBV6-2 or TRBV6-3 to TRBJ1-4, with 10 positions matching TRBD1. The source of this sequence is a girl younger than two with combined immunodeficiency, due to receive a stem cell transplant. The CDR3: CASSYSSGTGAEKLFF. CDR3 DNA sequence: TGTGCCAGCAGTTACTCAAGCGGGACAGGGGCTGAAAAACTGTTTTTT.